Below are 19 T cell receptor beta chains sequenced from a single sample in a study of shared clonotypes between healthy human individuals. Only in-frame clones appear in the TCRdb table, and some are missing; sequencing was by immunoSEQ multiplex PCR. The repertoire holds millions of clones, with approximately 95% as singletons. Sequencing input: naive CD4+ T cells from PBMCs. Sample subset: CD45RA+ positively selected. Every receptor here comes from a man aged 18 to 29 in good health. Some clones in this sample may be carry-over from other donors' samples.

The chain recombines TRBV5-1 with TRBJ2-2; D possibly corresponds to TRBD2 (6 bases). Trimming took off 4 bases at V and 4 bases at J, with 20 bases between the two ends. Germline V gives CDR1 SGHRS, CDR2 YFSETQ. This CDR3 region has 17 residues. The CDR3 here is CASSPRPGLLATGELFF. The CDR3 coding sequence is TGCGCCAGCAGCCCCCGACCGGGACTCCTGGCCACCGGGGAGCTGTTTTTT.

The chain combines TRBV9 with TRBJ2-2; 8 nucleotides align to TRBD2. Germline V lookup: CDR1 SGDLS, CDR2 YYNGEE. The J segment lost 1 base and the V segment lost 2 bases, leaving 4 bases of the junction unmatched. This CDR3 comprises 16 residues. The CDR3 DNA sequence: TGTGCCAGCAGCGTTAGGGGACTAGTGAACACCGGGGAGCTGTTTTTT. It specifies CASSVRGLVNTGELFF.

The J gene is TRBJ2-1, the V gene TRBV5-4; D is undetermined. Germline V gene sequence: CDR1 SGHNT, CDR2 YYREEE (reference sequence). The CDR3 length is 14 residues. Trimming cost V 2 bases and J 1 base, with 7 bases left between them. The CDR3 reads CASSFPGSYNEQFF. CDR3 nucleotide sequence: TGTGCCAGCAGCTTTCCTGGATCCTACAATGAGCAGTTCTTC.

This chain links TRBV18 with TRBJ2-7; 8 bases agree with TRBD1. V was clipped by 3 bases and J by 4 bases; unmatched bases: 5. The CDR3 has 14 residues. In germline, CDR1 is KGHSH, CDR2 LQKENI. CDR3 amino acids: CASSPRTGWYEQYF. DNA for the CDR3: TGTGCCAGCTCACCGCGGACAGGGTGGTACGAGCAGTACTTC.

The J gene is TRBJ2-2, the V gene TRBV9, with D maybe TRBD1 (5 bases). CDR3 length equals 11 residues. V shed 5 bases and J shed 6 bases, with 5 bases lying between them. Germline assignment: CDR1 SGDLS and CDR2 YYNGEE. This CDR3 reads CASRGAGELFF. The CDR3 nucleotides read TGTGCCAGCAGAGGGGCCGGGGAGCTGTTTTTT.

The V call is TRBV2, the J call TRBJ2-6; D may match TRBD1 or TRBD2 (5 bases each). V lost 4 bases to trimming and J lost 4 bases, with 11 bases between them. The CDR3 has 15 amino acids. CDR1 and CDR2 from the germline V gene are SNHLY and FYNNEI. The CDR3 DNA is TGTGCCAGCAGTGGGGGGAGTTCCGGGGCCAACGTCCTGACTTTC. Amino acid sequence: CASSGGSSGANVLTF. Drawing the rest from reference TRBV2 and TRBJ2-6, the complete variable domain is EPEVTQTPSHQVTQMGQEVILRCVPISNHLYFYWYRQILGQKVEFLVSFYNNEISEKSEIFDDQFSVERPDGSNFTLKIRSTKLEDSAMYFCASSGGSSGANVLTFGAGSRLTVL.

The chain uses TRBV2 and TRBJ2-7, with 7 bases identical to TRBD1. Germline assignment: CDR1 SNHLY and CDR2 FYNNEI. The trim removed 4 bases at V and 3 bases at J, leaving 9 bases unmatched. The CDR3 is 15 amino acids. The CDR3 DNA sequence: TGTGCCAGCAGTGGAGGCCCGGGACAGAACTACGAGCAGTACTTC. The encoded protein is CASSGGPGQNYEQYF.

The V gene is TRBV2, the J gene TRBJ2-5; D is ambiguous. Germline V gives CDR1 SNHLY, CDR2 FYNNEI. This CDR3 is built from 14 residues. V was cut by 7 bases and J by 5 bases, with 17 bases left in between. CDR3 protein: CASKRRTPRETQYF. In nucleotides, the CDR3 is TGTGCCAGCAAGCGCAGGACGCCGAGGGAGACCCAGTACTTC.

The chain is built from TRBV7-8 and TRBJ1-4; D remains ambiguous. Germline V gives CDR1 SGHVS, CDR2 FQNEAQ. The CDR3 covers 15 residues. V lost 4 bases, J lost 5 bases, and 14 bases lay in between. The CDR3 nucleotides are TGTGCCAGCAGCTCCAGACCCATCCGGAATGAAAAACTGTTTTTT. This gives the protein CASSSRPIRNEKLFF. Full variable domain (missing parts from reference TRBV7-8 and TRBJ1-4): GAGVSQSPRYKVAKRGQDVALRCDPISGHVSLFWYQQALGQGPEFLTYFQNEAQLDKSGLPSDRFFAERPEGSVSTLKIQRTQQEDSAVYLCASSSRPIRNEKLFFGSGTQLSVL.

The chain's CDR3 is CASSAIPGTGNTIYF. CDR3 in DNA: TGTGCCAGCAGCGCTATACCCGGGACAGGAAACACCATATATTTT. The chain links TRBV7-9 to TRBJ1-3, with D perhaps TRBD1 (6 bases). This CDR3 has 15 residues. From germline, CDR1 is SEHNR and CDR2 FQNEAQ (reference sequence). Deletions cut 5 bases from V and 4 bases from J, with 15 bases between. The variable domain in full, with the rest retrieved from reference TRBV7-9 and TRBJ1-3, is DTGVSQNPRHKITKRGQNVTFRCDPISEHNRLYWYRQTLGQGPEFLTYFQNEAQLEKSRLLSDRFSAERPKGSFSTLEIQRTEQGDSAMYLCASSAIPGTGNTIYFGEGSWLTVV.

The count of this clone is one. The rearrangement links TRBV28 to TRBJ1-4; 11 positions match TRBD1. Per germline, CDR1 MDHEN and CDR2 SYDVKM. The CDR3 is 13 residues long. V was clipped by 8 bases and J by 8 bases; unmatched bases: 4. CDR3 loop: CASGQGALEKLFF. The DNA of the CDR3 is TGTGCCAGCGGACAGGGGGCACTCGAAAAACTGTTTTTT.

This clone has more than one count but fewer than ten. The chain is built from TRBV20-1 and TRBJ1-1; D is unclear. V was shortened by 5 bases and J by 11 bases, with 12 bases between the two germline ends. This CDR3 is built from 10 residues. Germline CDR1 reads DFQATT; CDR2 reads SNEGSKA (reference sequence). The CDR3 sequence is CSASSRRAFF. As DNA, the CDR3 is TGCAGTGCTTCAAGTCGGCGCGCTTTCTTT.

The rearrangement links TRBV4-2 to TRBJ2-5; tentatively, D is TRBD1 (6 bases). CDR1 and CDR2 (germline): LGHNA, YNFKEQ. V was shortened by 2 bases and J by 0 bases, with 16 bases between the two germline ends. The CDR3 has 17 residues. This CDR3 reads CASSQTRDNFYQETQYF. In nucleotides, the CDR3 is TGTGCCAGCAGCCAAACCCGGGACAATTTTTACCAAGAGACCCAGTACTTC.

The chain couples TRBV5-1 to TRBJ2-1; possibly TRBD1 for D (5 bases). CDR1 SGHRS and CDR2 YFSETQ come from the germline V gene. CDR3 size: 15 residues. The V and J ends lost 5 bases and 4 bases respectively, with 16 bases between them. The CDR3 coding sequence is TGCGCCAGCAGTTTCCCCGAGACAGTGTACAATGAGCAGTTCTTC. Its protein product is CASSFPETVYNEQFF.

The chain links TRBV7-9 to TRBJ1-2, with 7 positions matching TRBD1. This CDR3 has 16 residues. V lost 2 bases to trimming and J lost 4 bases; unmatched junction nucleotides: 10. Germline lookup yields CDR1 SEHNR and CDR2 FQNEAQ (reference sequence). The CDR3 spells CASSLRGGESGYGYTF. The CDR3 DNA reads TGTGCCAGCAGCTTACGAGGGGGCGAATCGGGCTATGGCTACACCTTC.

This clone was detected only once. The sample carries other DNA sequences with the same CDR3. The gene calls are TRBV9 and TRBJ2-1; 7 bases are a match to TRBD2. Unmatched junction bases numbered 3, after V lost 0 bases and J lost 6 bases. Looked up from germline, CDR1 is SGDLS and CDR2 is YYNGEE. The CDR3 runs to 14 residues. CDR3 nucleotides: TGTGCCAGCAGCGTAGGAGGACTAGGCAATGAGCAGTTCTTC. Its protein product is CASSVGGLGNEQFF.

The genes are TRBV18 and TRBJ2-7, with a weak D call TRBD1 (5 bases). From germline, CDR1 is KGHSH and CDR2 LQKENI. The CDR3 loop spans 15 amino acids. The ends were cut back, 2 bases at V and 5 bases at J, with 16 bases in the middle. CDR3 DNA sequence: TGTGCCAGCTCACCAGGCCAGGGCGAGTTTGACGAGCAGTACTTC. It translates to CASSPGQGEFDEQYF.

V gene TRBV28 combines with J gene TRBJ2-7; no clear D gene. With 4 bases removed from V and 2 bases from J, the gap between germline ends came to 18 bases. CDR1 is MDHEN and CDR2 is SYDVKM in the germline V gene. The CDR3 is 16 amino acids. CDR3 sequence reads: CASSSTPLRLTYEQYF. CDR3 nucleotides: TGTGCCAGCAGTTCCACCCCGTTACGCCTAACCTACGAGCAGTACTTC. Variable domain in full (rest from reference TRBV28 and TRBJ2-7): DVKVTQSSRYLVKRTGEKVFLECVQDMDHENMFWYRQDPGLGLRLIYFSYDVKMKEKGDIPEGYSVSREKKERFSLILESASTNQTSMYLCASSSTPLRLTYEQYFGPGTRLTVT.

A remark on this clone: Other nucleotide sequences from this sample produce the same CDR3. CDR3 loop: CASSRLGETQYF. The CDR3, as DNA: TGTGCCAGCAGCCGATTAGGAGAGACCCAGTACTTC. The chain employs TRBV6-1 and TRBJ2-5; the D is unclear. The CDR3 length is 12 residues. Trimming pared 6 bases from V and 4 bases from J, leaving 9 bases between. Germline values: CDR1 MNHNS, CDR2 SASEGT.